This T cell receptor (beta chain) appears in the sequencing data of a study of cytomegalovirus exposure and HLA in healthy donors. Findings of the study overall: A later analysis reportedly found fewer N-insertions in an Asian-associated ancestry cluster than the roughly 670-donor mean.

A word on this clone: What it recognizes is unknown.

Donors were ostensibly healthy at sampling, although undocumented immune exposures were probable. The CDR3 runs to 13 residues. The V gene lost 4 bases and the J gene lost 4 bases, with 12 bases spanning the gap. Germline assignment: CDR1 GTSNPN and CDR2 SVGIG (reference sequence). The PCR used 60 Vbeta and 13 Jbeta primers. In the authors' methods: Unique TCR beta chains numbered 80 million to 95 million in a later analysis, with around 10 million shared. Data came from immunoSEQ multiplex PCR; TCRdb stores just in-frame clones and leaves some out. The V and J calls and clone size were taken over from that table, and D and trimming were inferred from the DNA. The sample has 210,000 or so clones; over 80% are singletons.

The clonotype comes from a boy between 2 and 10 years old in good health and CMV-seronegative. This sequence joins TRBV30 and TRBJ2-3, with D perhaps matching TRBD2 (6 bases). The sample consisted of PBMCs. CDR3 residues: CAWTQRAPDTQYF. For the CDR3, the DNA is TGTGCCTGGACCCAGCGGGCCCCAGATACGCAGTATTTT.